This T cell receptor beta chain was recovered during a study of B cell selection in AIRE deficiency. Study-level points and caveats: Of some 4,000 shared Treg TCRbeta sequences, over 25% were healthy-only, 9.3% patient-only. Patient Tconv cells held about 30% of Treg sequences shared by healthy donors.

CD4+CD127+ cells were sorted as the conventional CD4 T cells. The germline V gene encodes CDR1 LGHNA and CDR2 YSLEER. This CDR3 spans 14 amino acids. V was shortened by 0 bases and J by 8 bases, with 13 bases between the two germline ends. Using immunoSEQ multiplex PCR, the repertoire was profiled, and TCRdb retains in-frame clones only, with some absent. The data contain 20,000 to 25,000 clones, around 97% of them singletons. This clone was counted once. What it binds is not known. Sequencing was done on a sample of conventional CD4+ T cells sorted from PBMCs. This sequence originates from a human donor with AIRE deficiency. V gene TRBV4-3 combines with J gene TRBJ1-2, with a weak D call TRBD1 (5 bases). CDR3 DNA: TGCGCCAGCAGCCAAGATTTTCAGGGAGTCGGCTACACCTTC. Amino acids: CASSQDFQGVGYTF.